The present T cell receptor (beta chain) was sequenced within a study of OX40 agonist ivuxolimab in advanced cancers. General study findings and limits: Both CD4+ and CD8+ T cell populations in blood had undergone clonal expansion by week 6 at 0.1 to 3.0 mg/kg.

As regards this clone: Its specificity is not known.

Method: immunoSEQ multiplex PCR; TCRdb's copy keeps in-frame clones and lacks some. The table lists about 99,000 clones, about 96% of them singletons. The sample here was CD4+ or CD8+ T cells sorted from blood, taken in a trial of the OX40 agonist ivuxolimab. This TCR derives from an adult with an advanced solid tumor such as melanoma, head and neck, liver or kidney cancer.

CDR3 bases: TGTGCCAGCAGCGTACTAGGGCAGGAGGAGCTGTTTTTT. This encodes CASSVLGQEELFF. V usage is TRBV9 and J usage is TRBJ2-2; the D is unclear. V lost 1 base to trimming and J lost 10 bases, with 11 bases between them. CDR3 length equals 13 residues. Germline CDR1 and CDR2: SGDLS and YYNGEE.